Reported below is one T cell receptor (beta chain). Its cognate antigen is unknown. The sample comes from a study of PD-1 blockade in classical Hodgkin lymphoma. Germline values: CDR1 SQVTM, CDR2 ANQGSEA. V gave up 6 bases and J gave up 8 bases, with 10 bases separating them. The CDR3 is 10 residues long. The table came from immunoSEQ multiplex PCR; TCRdb's copy has only in-frame clones and leaves some out. The sample contains about 46,000 clones, around 74% of which appear only once. Regarding the study as a whole: Diversity similar to that of newly diagnosed patients was seen at baseline in complete responders. Patients starting nivolumab less than 1 year after ASCT had lower diversity and were excluded from later analyses.

Time point noted: cycle 4 day 1 (C4D1), after more than 5 weeks of nivolumab. Relapse was seen in all patients after autologous stem cell transplantation, and brentuximab vedotin exposure was variable. The sequence was collected from a human donor with classical Hodgkin lymphoma. The sample consisted of peripheral blood mononuclear cells (PBMCs), taken before the fourth cycle of nivolumab. The chain links TRBV29-1 to TRBJ1-2, with D perhaps matching TRBD1 (6 bases). CDR3 coding DNA: TGCAGCGTCCGGGACATCGGCTACACCTTC. This codes for CSVRDIGYTF.